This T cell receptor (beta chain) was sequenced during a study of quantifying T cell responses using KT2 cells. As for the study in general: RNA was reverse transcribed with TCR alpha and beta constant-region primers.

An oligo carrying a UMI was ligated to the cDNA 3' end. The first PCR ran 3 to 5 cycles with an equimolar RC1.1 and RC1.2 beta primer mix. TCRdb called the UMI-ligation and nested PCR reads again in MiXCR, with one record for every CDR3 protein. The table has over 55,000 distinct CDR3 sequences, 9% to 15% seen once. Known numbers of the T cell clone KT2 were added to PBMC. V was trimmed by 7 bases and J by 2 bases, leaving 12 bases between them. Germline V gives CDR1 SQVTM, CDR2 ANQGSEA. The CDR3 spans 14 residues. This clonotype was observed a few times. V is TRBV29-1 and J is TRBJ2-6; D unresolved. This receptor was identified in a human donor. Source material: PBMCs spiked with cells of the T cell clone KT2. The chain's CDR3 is CSATVAAGANVLTF. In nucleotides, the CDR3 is TGCAGCGCCACTGTCGCAGCTGGGGCCAACGTCCTGACTTTC.